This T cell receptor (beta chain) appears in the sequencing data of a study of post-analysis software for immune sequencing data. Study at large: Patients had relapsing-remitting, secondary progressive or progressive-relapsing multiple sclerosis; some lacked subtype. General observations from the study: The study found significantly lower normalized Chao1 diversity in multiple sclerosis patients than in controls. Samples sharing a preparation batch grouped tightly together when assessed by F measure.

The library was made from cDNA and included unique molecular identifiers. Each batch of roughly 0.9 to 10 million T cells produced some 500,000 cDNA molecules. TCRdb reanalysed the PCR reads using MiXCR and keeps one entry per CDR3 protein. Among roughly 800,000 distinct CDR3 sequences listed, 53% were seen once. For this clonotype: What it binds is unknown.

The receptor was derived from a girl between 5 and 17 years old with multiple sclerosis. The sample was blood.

CDR3 amino acids: CASSLGQGTPYEQYF. In DNA, the CDR3 is TGTGCCAGCAGTTTAGGTCAGGGTACTCCCTACGAGCAGTACTTC. The rearrangement uses TRBV12-3 or TRBV12-4 and TRBJ2-7; D is perhaps TRBD1 (5 bases). CDR3 length equals 15 residues. Trimming removed 1 base at V and 2 bases at J, with 12 bases between.